This TCR beta chain was retrieved from a study of CD4 T cells in relation to SARS-CoV-2 and coronaviruses. The CDR3 consists of 13 residues. V was shortened by 3 bases and J by 4 bases, with 9 bases between the two germline ends. Before the COVID-19 pandemic, during about 2011-2019, CD4+ T cells were taken from unexposed donors. Sequencing used immunoSEQ multiplex PCR; TCRdb keeps in-frame clones, though not all of them. This table has under 70,000 clones, 75% to 90% appearing once. The sequence was collected from a human donor in good health. This chain uses TRBV12-3 or TRBV12-4 with TRBJ1-2; unclear D gene. Source material: memory CD4+ T cells from PBMCs. The CDR3 here is CASSFGEGYGYTF. The CDR3 bases are TGTGCCAGCAGTTTCGGGGAAGGCTATGGCTACACCTTC.